The text below deals with one T cell receptor beta chain. Its antigen specificity is not known. Base qualities are not recorded, but no much larger clone differs from it by a single base. Using the deep immunoSEQ assay, TCR CDR3 regions were amplified from genomic DNA by multiplex PCR. For each cell subset, the extracted genomic DNA was distributed evenly across all wells of several immunoSEQ 96-well plates, and each plate served as one replicate. For sorted subsets, about 200 ng genomic DNA, equal to 30,000 or so T cell genomes, was loaded into each replicate PCR. Purified libraries were quantified with a Qubit 3.0 fluorometer, sized on a Bioanalyzer 2100, and re-quantified with the KAPA Library Quantification kit. Every immunoSEQ 96-well plate was sequenced on a separate single-read 150-cycle Illumina NextSeq 550 flow cell. Per the authors' processing: Because only junctional sequences without quality scores were contained in the immunoSEQ output, filtering matching that applied to full-length reads could not be performed. To assign V/J genes and CDR3, sequences were annotated against IMGT germline references using PyIR, a Python wrapper for IgBLAST v1.9. Reads were removed for weak V/J assignments (E-value above 1e-6), missing CDR3, stop codons, out-of-frame junctions, or ambiguous translated residues. V3J clonotypes were defined by identical inferred V gene, J gene, and CDR3 amino acid sequence. The percentage overlap between two repertoires was calculated by dividing the number of shared unique clonotypes by the size of the smaller repertoire. Repertoire richness was assessed with RTK rarefaction, the Chao1 estimator, and Recon v2.1 estimates of unobserved clonotypes. Generation probabilities for all TCRbeta clonotypes obtained by the gDNA method from a handful of donors were computed using OLGA. TCRdb stores this immuneACCESS table with in-frame sequences only. Part of the clones is absent; in the studies checked, under half of the shortfall reflects unresolved V genes, and no reason is known for the rest. V and J calls and clone size are copied from that table; D and trimming were computed from the DNA. A total of under 1 million clones appear in this sample, more than 85% of them only once. Of the sample, around 24% falls within the top ten clones.

This entry comes from a study of shared clonotypes between healthy human individuals (dated by TCRdb to the early 2020s). The study in broad terms: The cohort included three men and two women between 18 and 49 years of age. Per donor, leukapheresis produced somewhere between about 0.8 and 9 billion PBMCs. To estimate repertoire size and how much clonotypes are shared between individuals, the study performed deep sequencing of blood TCR repertoires from about five healthy adults. Different laboratories and diverse techniques were used to prepare libraries and sequence TCR repertoires, to increase sequencing depth and limit assay-specific biases. For each donor, three plates each were used for CD4 naive and CD4 memory, two plates were used for CD8 naive, and one plate was used for CD8 memory.

The investigation overall reported the following: Incomplete sequencing was indicated by rarefaction of sorted-subset datasets, despite the large sequencing depth. Compared with non-shared clonotypes, the clonotypes found in all four sorted-subset donors had higher generation probabilities. Across several donors, 5% to 6% of naive CD4, roughly 3.5% of naive CD8, roughly 2.3% of memory CD4, and under 0.45% of memory CD8 clonotypes were shared. The small number of donors limited the genetic and exposure-history diversity represented. Estimated clonotype richness was generally larger for naive than for memory subsets. Sampling was limited to blood, and TCR repertoires in tissue likely differ from TCR repertoires in blood. Based on pairwise subsampling, the degree of clonotype sharing among donors was expected to be affected by sequencing depth.

V loses 6 bases of germline sequence and J loses 2 bases, and the interval between the two ends is 19 bases. The germline V gene encodes CDR1 MDHEN and CDR2 SYDVKM. The CDR3 starts with the cysteine, ends with the phenylalanine, and has 16 residues. Only the CDR3 part of the read is kept: 48 bases, read in frame from the first base. CD8 naive samples consisted of CD45RO-negative cells that were positively selected for CCR7, yielding a CD45RA+CCR7+ population without TemRA cells. Healthy HIV-negative adults with no recently reported acute infections or vaccinations were included as donors. Every donor was a Caucasian adult living in Nashville, Tennessee, USA. After blood collection by leukapheresis, PBMCs were isolated using Ficoll-Histopaque density gradient centrifugation and then cryopreserved in the vapor phase of liquid nitrogen. Analytical flow cytometry was used to check the purity and quantity of every magnetically sorted T cell population. Genomic DNA was isolated from each sorted fraction and quantified by UV absorbance on a Nanodrop 2000c.

Sequencing was performed on naive CD8+ T cells sorted from blood. The sample's cell subset or site label, decoded: CD45RA+CCR7+. In this chain, TRBV28 is recombined with TRBJ1-1; a tentative D match to TRBD1 spans 5 bases. The origin of this receptor is a man in his thirties or forties in good health. For the CDR3, the sequence is CASRRGMRPENTEAFF. The DNA sequence reads TGTGCCAGCAGGAGGGGCATGCGACCAGAAAACACTGAAGCTTTCTTT.